Listed below are T cell receptor beta chains from one sample, sequenced in a study of T cell responses to AZD1222 COVID-19 vaccine. Sequenced by immunoSEQ multiplex PCR; TCRdb stores in-frame clones only, minus some. Seen here are about 270,000 clones, 94% observed once, and the top ten hold 0.5% to 0.65%. Sequenced material: peripheral blood, taken 28 days after the second AZD1222 dose. These receptors all come from an adult who received the AZD1222 COVID-19 vaccine. The CDR3 runs from the conserved cysteine through the conserved F or W.

>11|TRBJ1-1|TRBV7-2
CASSSSTEAFF
>14|TRBJ1-1|TRBV28
CASNIPRVDTEAFF
>9|TRBJ1-1|TRBV21-1
CASKGRAFF
>12|TRBJ1-2|TRBV7-2
CASSLGRHIHTF
>15|TRBJ1-2|TRBV4-3
CASSQGGGVDYGYTF
>14|TRBJ1-5|TRBV6-1
CASSERSSNQPQHF
>15|TRBJ1-2|TRBV7-2
CASSLDWGSDYGYTF
>13|TRBJ2-5|TRBV24-1
CATRGAGAETQYF
>12|TRBJ2-5|TRBV29-1
CSVKGQQETQYF
>13|TRBJ1-6|TRBV4-3
CASSQGGRGTLHF
>12|TRBJ1-2|TRBV5-1
CASSQGAFGYTF
>15|TRBJ1-2|TRBV6-5
CASTNLGGGVDGYTF
>13|TRBJ1-1|TRBV28
CASSLGGNTEAFF
>15|TRBJ1-3|TRBV3-1/TRBV3-2
CASSQDTVSGNTIYF
>15|TRBJ2-2|TRBV28
CASSFGDRDTGELFF
>15|TRBJ1-5|TRBV5-6
CASSLARVGNQPQHF
>12|TRBJ1-1|TRBV25-1
CASRTGNTEAFF
>18|TRBJ2-2|TRBV20-1
CSASSPLSGPAATGELFF
>13|TRBJ1-5|TRBV2
CASSYRVNQPQHF
>12|TRBJ2-1|TRBV30
CAWSTSGSKQFF
>13|TRBJ2-1|TRBV4-2
CASSHRAGNEQFF
>15|TRBJ2-7|TRBV19
CASRVFPGPSYEQYF
>15|TRBJ2-7|TRBV27
CASSLRPPPGYEQYF
>17|TRBJ1-1|TRBV5-1
CASSNRQGGGRSTEAFF
>14|TRBJ2-7|TRBV19
CASSLQTGVGEQYF
>13|TRBJ2-7|TRBV5-4
CASSYGLSAGQYF
>16|TRBJ1-2|TRBV5-4
CASSGPRDRDLQGYTF
>15|TRBJ2-1|TRBV7-2
CASSLRGDSYNEQFF
>20|TRBJ1-5|TRBV9
CASSITGTGGAPYSNQPQHF
>14|TRBJ2-2|TRBV7-8
CASSLDGKTGELFF
>17|TRBJ2-3|TRBV7-7
CASSPFPGTRGTDTQYF
>14|TRBJ1-5|TRBV5-1
CASSLGGANQPQHF
>15|TRBJ2-7|TRBV10-3
CAIRDPGTGPYEQYF
>15|TRBJ2-4|TRBV18
CASSPGGRQGEIQYF
>13|TRBJ1-4|TRBV18
CASSPPSNEKLFF
>16|TRBJ2-1|TRBV5-4
CASSLAGTRREDEQFF
>13|TRBJ1-3|TRBV19
CASTHAGVDTIYF
>15|TRBJ1-2|TRBV7-9
CASSLAAGANYGYTF
>15|TRBJ2-3|TRBV2
CASVGRDQSTDTQYF
>15|TRBJ2-7|TRBV28
CASSLAGTGSYEQYF
>13|TRBJ1-2|TRBV19
CASSKNVAYGYTF
>16|TRBJ1-4|TRBV18
CASSPLTGASNEKLFF
>14|TRBJ1-2|TRBV9
CASSGPGQDFGYTF
>16|TRBJ2-2|TRBV9
CASSVAISGYTGELFF
>13|TRBJ1-6|TRBV6-5
CASTQGINSPLHF
>13|TRBJ2-1|TRBV30
CAWSASSRGEQFF
>15|TRBJ1-5|TRBV28
CASSLPGQGNQPQHF
>13|TRBJ2-1|TRBV19
CASGTSGRNEQFF
>16|TRBJ1-2|TRBV4-1
CASSLEGAGINYGYTF